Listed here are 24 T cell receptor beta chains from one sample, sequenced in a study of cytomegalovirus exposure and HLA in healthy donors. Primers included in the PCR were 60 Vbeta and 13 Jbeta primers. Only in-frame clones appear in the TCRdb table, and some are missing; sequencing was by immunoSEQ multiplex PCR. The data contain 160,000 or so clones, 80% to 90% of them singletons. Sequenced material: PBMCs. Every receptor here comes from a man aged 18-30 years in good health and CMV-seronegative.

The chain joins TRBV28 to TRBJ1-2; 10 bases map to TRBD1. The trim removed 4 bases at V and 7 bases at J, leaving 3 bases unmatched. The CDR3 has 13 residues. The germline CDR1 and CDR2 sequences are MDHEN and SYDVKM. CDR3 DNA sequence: TGTGCCAGCAGTTCCGGACAGGGGGGTGGCTACACCTTC. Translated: CASSSGQGGGYTF.

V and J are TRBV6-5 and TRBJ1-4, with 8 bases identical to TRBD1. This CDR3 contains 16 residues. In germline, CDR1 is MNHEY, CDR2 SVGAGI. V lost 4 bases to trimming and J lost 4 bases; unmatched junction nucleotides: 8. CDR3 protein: CASSFARGQGNEKLFF. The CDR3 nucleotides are TGTGCCAGCAGTTTCGCCAGGGGGCAGGGTAATGAAAAACTGTTTTTT.

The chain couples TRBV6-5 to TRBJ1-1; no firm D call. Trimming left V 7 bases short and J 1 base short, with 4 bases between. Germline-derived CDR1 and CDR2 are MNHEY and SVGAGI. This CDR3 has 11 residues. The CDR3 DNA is TGTGCCAGCATGAGGAACACTGAAGCTTTCTTT. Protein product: CASMRNTEAFF.

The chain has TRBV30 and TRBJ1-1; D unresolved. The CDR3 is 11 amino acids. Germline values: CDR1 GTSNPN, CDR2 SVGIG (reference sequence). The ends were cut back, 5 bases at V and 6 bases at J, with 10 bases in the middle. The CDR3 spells CAWGRVSEAFF. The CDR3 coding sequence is TGTGCCTGGGGGAGGGTTTCTGAAGCTTTCTTT.

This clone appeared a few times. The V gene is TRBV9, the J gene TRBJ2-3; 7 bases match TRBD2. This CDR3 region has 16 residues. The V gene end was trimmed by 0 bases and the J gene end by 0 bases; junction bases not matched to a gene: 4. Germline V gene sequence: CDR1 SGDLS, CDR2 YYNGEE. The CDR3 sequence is CASSVGEGPSTDTQYF. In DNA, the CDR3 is TGTGCCAGCAGCGTAGGGGAGGGGCCTAGCACAGATACGCAGTATTTT.

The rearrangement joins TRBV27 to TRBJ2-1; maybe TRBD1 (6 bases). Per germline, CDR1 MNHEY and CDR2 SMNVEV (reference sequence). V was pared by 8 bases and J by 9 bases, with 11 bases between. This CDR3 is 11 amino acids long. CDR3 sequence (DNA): TGTGCCAGCTACCAGGGGTTTGAGCAGTTCTTC. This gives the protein CASYQGFEQFF.

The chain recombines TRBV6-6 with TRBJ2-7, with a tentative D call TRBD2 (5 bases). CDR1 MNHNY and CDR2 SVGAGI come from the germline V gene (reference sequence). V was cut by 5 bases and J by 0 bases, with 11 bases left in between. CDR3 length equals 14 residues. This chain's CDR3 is CASSPPAGSYEQYF. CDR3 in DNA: TGTGCCAGCAGTCCCCCGGCGGGCTCCTACGAGCAGTACTTC.

The CDR3 is CASSVAAPEPSGIFTQYF. In DNA form, the CDR3 reads TGTGCCAGCAGCGTAGCTGCTCCCGAGCCTAGCGGGATATTCACCCAGTACTTC. The genes are TRBV9 and TRBJ2-5, with 9 bases identical to TRBD2. Per the germline V gene, CDR1 is SGDLS and CDR2 is YYNGEE. J was trimmed by 8 bases and V by 0 bases; bases with no gene match: 17. The length of the CDR3 is 18 residues.

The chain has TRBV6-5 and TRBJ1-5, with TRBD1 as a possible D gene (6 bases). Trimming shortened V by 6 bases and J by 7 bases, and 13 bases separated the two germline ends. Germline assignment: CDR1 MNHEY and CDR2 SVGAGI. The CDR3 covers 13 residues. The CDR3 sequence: CASSNRVRQPQHF. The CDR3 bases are TGTGCCAGCAGCAACAGGGTTAGGCAGCCCCAGCATTTT.

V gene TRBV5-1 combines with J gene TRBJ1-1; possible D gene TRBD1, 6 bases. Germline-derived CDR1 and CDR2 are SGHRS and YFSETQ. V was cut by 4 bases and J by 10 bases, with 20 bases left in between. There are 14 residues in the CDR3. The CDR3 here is CASSLREGVGGAFF. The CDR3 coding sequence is TGCGCCAGCAGCCTCCGCGAGGGGGTCGGAGGAGCTTTCTTT.

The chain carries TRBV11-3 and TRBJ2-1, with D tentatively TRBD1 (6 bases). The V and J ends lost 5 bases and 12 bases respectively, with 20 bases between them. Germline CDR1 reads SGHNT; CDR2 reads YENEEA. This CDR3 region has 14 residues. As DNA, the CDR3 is TGTGCCAGCAGCCCGGCTGGGGGCCCTGGTTTGCAGTTCTTC. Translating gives CASSPAGGPGLQFF.

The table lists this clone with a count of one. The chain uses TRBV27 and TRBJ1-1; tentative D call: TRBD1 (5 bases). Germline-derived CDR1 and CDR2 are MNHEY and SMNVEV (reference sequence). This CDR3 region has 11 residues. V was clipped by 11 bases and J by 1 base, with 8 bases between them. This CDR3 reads CAGDWNTEAFF. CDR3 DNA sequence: TGTGCCGGGGACTGGAACACTGAAGCTTTCTTT.

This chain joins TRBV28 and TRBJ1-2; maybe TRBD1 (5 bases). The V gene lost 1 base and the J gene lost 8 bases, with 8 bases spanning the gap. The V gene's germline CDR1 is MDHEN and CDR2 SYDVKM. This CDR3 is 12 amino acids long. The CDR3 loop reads CASSLSGYGYTF. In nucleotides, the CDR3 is TGTGCCAGCAGTTTATCAGGGTACGGCTACACCTTC.

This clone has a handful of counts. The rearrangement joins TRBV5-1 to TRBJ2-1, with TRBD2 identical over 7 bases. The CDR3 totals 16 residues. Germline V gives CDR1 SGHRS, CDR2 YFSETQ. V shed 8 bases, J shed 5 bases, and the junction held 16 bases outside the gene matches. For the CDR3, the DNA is TGCGCCAGTAGGATAACAGCGGGGCCCCGGGACAATGAGCAGTTCTTC. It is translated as CASRITAGPRDNEQFF.

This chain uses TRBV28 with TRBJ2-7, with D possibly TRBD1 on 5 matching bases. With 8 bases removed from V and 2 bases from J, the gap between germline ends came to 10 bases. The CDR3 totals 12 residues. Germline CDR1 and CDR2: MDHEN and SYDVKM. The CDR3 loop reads CASQGYPYEQYF. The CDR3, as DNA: TGTGCCAGCCAGGGTTACCCCTACGAGCAGTACTTC.

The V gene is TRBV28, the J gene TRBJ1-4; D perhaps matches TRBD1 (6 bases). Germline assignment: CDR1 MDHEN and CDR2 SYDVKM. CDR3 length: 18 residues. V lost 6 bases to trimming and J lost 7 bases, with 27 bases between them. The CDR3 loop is CASSRKRRRTDISEKLFF. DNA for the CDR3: TGTGCCAGCAGCCGTAAGAGGCGGAGGACAGACATAAGTGAAAAACTGTTTTTT.

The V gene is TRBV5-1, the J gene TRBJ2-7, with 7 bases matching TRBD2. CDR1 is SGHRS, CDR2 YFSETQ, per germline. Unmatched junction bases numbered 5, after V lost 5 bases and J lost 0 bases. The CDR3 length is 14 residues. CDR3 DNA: TGCGCCAGCAGGTGGCTAGCGGACTCCTACGAGCAGTACTTC. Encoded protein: CASRWLADSYEQYF.

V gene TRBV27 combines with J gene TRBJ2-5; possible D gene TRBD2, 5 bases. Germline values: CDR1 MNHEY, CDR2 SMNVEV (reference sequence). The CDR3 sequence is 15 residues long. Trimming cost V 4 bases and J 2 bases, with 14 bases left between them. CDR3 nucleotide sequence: TGTGCCAGCAGTTCCTTAGGACTGGCACAAGAGACCCAGTACTTC. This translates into CASSSLGLAQETQYF.

In DNA, the CDR3 is TGTGCCAGCAGCCGAGGGTCTACTAGCGGGGGCCAAGAGACCCAGTACTTC. Translating it yields CASSRGSTSGGQETQYF. The rearrangement links TRBV28 to TRBJ2-5, with TRBD2 matching over 11 bases. The CDR3 sequence is 17 residues long. V was pared by 6 bases and J by 1 base, with 10 bases of the junction left unmatched. CDR1 is MDHEN, CDR2 SYDVKM, per germline.

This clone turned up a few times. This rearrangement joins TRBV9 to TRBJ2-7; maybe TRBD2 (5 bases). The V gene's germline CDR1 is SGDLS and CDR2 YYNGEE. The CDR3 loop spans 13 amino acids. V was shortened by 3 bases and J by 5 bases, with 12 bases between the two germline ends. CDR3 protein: CASSGRTFNEQYF. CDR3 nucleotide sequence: TGTGCCAGCAGCGGACGGACTTTCAACGAGCAGTACTTC.

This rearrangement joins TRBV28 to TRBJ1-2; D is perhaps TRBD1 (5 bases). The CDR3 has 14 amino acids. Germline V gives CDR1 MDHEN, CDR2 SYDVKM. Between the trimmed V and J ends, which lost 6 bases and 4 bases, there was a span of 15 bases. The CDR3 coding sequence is TGTGCCAGCAGGCCCGGCGTCGGGGGCTATGGCTACACCTTC. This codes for CASRPGVGGYGYTF.

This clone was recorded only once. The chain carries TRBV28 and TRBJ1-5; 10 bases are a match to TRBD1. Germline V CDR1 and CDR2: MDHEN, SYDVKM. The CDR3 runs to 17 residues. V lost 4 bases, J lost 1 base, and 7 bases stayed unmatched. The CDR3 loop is CASSSRQGARSNQPQHF. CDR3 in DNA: TGTGCCAGCAGTTCCCGACAGGGGGCGAGGAGCAATCAGCCCCAGCATTTT.

This chain's CDR3 is CASSQTVTTGELFF. CDR3 sequence (DNA): TGTGCCAGCAGCCAGACAGTAACCACCGGGGAGCTGTTTTTT. The chain links TRBV5-6 to TRBJ2-2; possibly TRBD1 for D (5 bases). V lost 4 bases and J 4 bases, leaving 11 bases between the germline ends. The CDR3 has 14 residues. Germline values: CDR1 SGHDT, CDR2 YYEEEE.

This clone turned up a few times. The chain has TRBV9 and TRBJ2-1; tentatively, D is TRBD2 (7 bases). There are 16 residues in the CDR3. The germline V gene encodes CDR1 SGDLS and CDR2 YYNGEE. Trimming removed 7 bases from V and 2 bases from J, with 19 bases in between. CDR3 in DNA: TGTGCCAGCTATCAAGGACCGGGGGGCGCCTACAATGAGCAGTTCTTC. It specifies CASYQGPGGAYNEQFF.